These 11 T cell receptor beta chains originate from one sample sequenced in a study of PD-L1 blockade in urothelial cancer. Some clones are missing from TCRdb's copy, which holds only in-frame ones; the method was immunoSEQ multiplex PCR. The table includes about 45,000 clones, roughly 85% detected once. The time point: peripheral blood 6 weeks after treatment start. Sample: PBMCs, taken around atezolizumab (anti-PD-L1) treatment. The receptors here all came from a man aged 55 to 70 with urothelial cancer.

The V and J genes are TRBV5-1 and TRBJ2-3; possibly TRBD1 for D (5 bases). The length of the CDR3 is 14 residues. CDR1 and CDR2 (germline): SGHRS, YFSETQ. The V end lost 4 bases, the J end lost 2 bases, and 11 bases lay between the germline ends. Here the CDR3 DNA reads TGCGCCAGCAGCCAGGACACCTACACAGATACGCAGTATTTT. Its protein product is CASSQDTYTDTQYF.

J is TRBJ2-7 and V is TRBV25-1, with 10 bases aligning to TRBD1. CDR1 MGHDK and CDR2 SYGVNS come from the germline V gene. The CDR3 totals 15 residues. V trimming: 3 bases; J trimming: 7 bases; junction bases outside the gene matches: 9. CDR3 bases: TGTGCCAGCAGTGAGGTCGGGACAGGGGTGGATGAGCAGTACTTC. Translated, it gives CASSEVGTGVDEQYF.

The CDR3 loop is CASSLNSGDPEAFF. The CDR3 nucleotides are TGTGCCAGCAGCTTAAATTCAGGGGACCCTGAAGCTTTCTTT. This chain links TRBV7-9 with TRBJ1-1, with D tentatively TRBD1 (6 bases). This CDR3 is built from 14 residues. Trimming shortened V by 2 bases and J by 6 bases, and 13 bases separated the two germline ends. Germline V gene sequence: CDR1 SEHNR, CDR2 FQNEAQ (reference sequence).

The V and J genes are TRBV15 and TRBJ2-7, with TRBD2 matching 7 bases. In germline, CDR1 is LNHNV, CDR2 YYDKDF (reference sequence). V lost 1 base to trimming and J lost 1 base; unmatched junction nucleotides: 1. The CDR3 is 14 residues long. CDR3 DNA sequence: TGTGCCACCAGCAGAGGGGGGGGATCCTACGAGCAGTACTTC. Its translation: CATSRGGGSYEQYF.

This chain links TRBV28 with TRBJ1-4; D call uncertain. The CDR3 totals 13 residues. The germline V and J ends were trimmed by 7 bases and 3 bases, with 9 bases remaining between them. Germline values: CDR1 MDHEN, CDR2 SYDVKM. CDR3 protein: CASTFEANEKLFF. CDR3 coding DNA: TGTGCCAGCACCTTCGAGGCTAATGAAAAACTGTTTTTT.

The chain has TRBV27 and TRBJ1-2; 8 nucleotides match TRBD1. Germline CDR1 and CDR2: MNHEY and SMNVEV (reference sequence). V lost 3 bases, J lost 5 bases, and 11 bases stayed unmatched. CDR3 size: 16 residues. CDR3 bases: TGTGCCAGCAGTTTGTCCCCGGACAGGGCCAATTATGGCTACACCTTC. It is translated as CASSLSPDRANYGYTF.

This clone was counted a single time. The chain links TRBV5-5 to TRBJ1-1; D is perhaps TRBD1 (5 bases). The germline V gene has CDR1 SGHKS and CDR2 YYEKEE (reference sequence). V lost 4 bases and J lost 6, with 19 bases in between. The CDR3 is 15 amino acids. In DNA form, the CDR3 reads TGTGCCAGCAGCCTGGGGTCGGGGGGAGCAGCTGAAGCTTTCTTT. It translates to CASSLGSGGAAEAFF.

The chain combines TRBV4-1 with TRBJ2-1; D is ambiguous. CDR3 length: 13 residues. V was shortened by 3 bases and J by 5 bases, with 8 bases between the two germline ends. CDR1 is MGHRA and CDR2 is YSYEKL in the germline V gene. As DNA, the CDR3 is TGCGCCAGCAGCCAGCTATCCGACAATGAGCAGTTCTTC. This codes for CASSQLSDNEQFF.

The chain combines TRBV30 with TRBJ2-7; D is unclear. The CDR3 extends over 11 amino acids. The V end was cut by 3 bases, the J end by 4 bases, with 7 bases between. Per the germline V gene, CDR1 is GTSNPN and CDR2 is SVGIG (reference sequence). CDR3 DNA: TGTGCCTGGAGGGGCGCTTACGAGCAGTACTTC. It specifies CAWRGAYEQYF.

The V gene is TRBV14, the J gene TRBJ2-1; unclear D gene. Trimming shortened V by 2 bases and J by 4 bases, and 15 bases separated the two germline ends. Germline V lookup: CDR1 SGHDN, CDR2 FVKESK. The CDR3 sequence is 16 residues long. CDR3 sequence: CASSQFQEPTYNEQFF. The CDR3 coding sequence is TGTGCCAGCAGCCAATTCCAAGAACCTACGTACAATGAGCAGTTCTTC. Full variable domain (missing parts from reference TRBV14 and TRBJ2-1): EAGVTQFPSHSVIEKGQTVTLRCDPISGHDNLYWYRRVMGKEIKFLLHFVKESKQDESGMPNNRFLAERTGGTYSTLKVQPAELEDSGVYFCASSQFQEPTYNEQFFGPGTRLTVL.

V usage is TRBV7-9 and J usage is TRBJ2-7, with D maybe TRBD1 (5 bases). Germline V CDR1 and CDR2: SEHNR, FQNEAQ (reference sequence). V lost 8 bases, J lost 3 bases, and 20 bases lay in between. This CDR3 has 15 residues. Written as DNA, the CDR3 is TGTGCCAGCGGACCCCCGGTGGACATCTACTACGAGCAGTACTTC. This gives the protein CASGPPVDIYYEQYF.